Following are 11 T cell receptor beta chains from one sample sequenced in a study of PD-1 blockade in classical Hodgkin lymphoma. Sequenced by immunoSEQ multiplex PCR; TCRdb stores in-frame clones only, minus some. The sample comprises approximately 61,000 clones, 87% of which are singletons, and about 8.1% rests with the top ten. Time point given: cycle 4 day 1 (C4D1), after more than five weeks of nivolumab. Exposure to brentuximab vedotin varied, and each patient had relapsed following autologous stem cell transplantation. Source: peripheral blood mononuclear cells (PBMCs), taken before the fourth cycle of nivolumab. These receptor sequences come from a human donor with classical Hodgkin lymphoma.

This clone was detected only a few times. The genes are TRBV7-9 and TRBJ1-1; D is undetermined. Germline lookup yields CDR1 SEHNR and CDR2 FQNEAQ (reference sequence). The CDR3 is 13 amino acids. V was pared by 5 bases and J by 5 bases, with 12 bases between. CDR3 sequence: CASSPAPGTEAFF. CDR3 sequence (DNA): TGTGCCAGCAGCCCCGCCCCGGGGACTGAAGCTTTCTTT.

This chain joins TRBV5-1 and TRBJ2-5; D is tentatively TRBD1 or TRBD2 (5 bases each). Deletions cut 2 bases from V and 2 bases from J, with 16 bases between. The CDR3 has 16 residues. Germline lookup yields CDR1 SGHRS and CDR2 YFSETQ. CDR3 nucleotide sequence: TGCGCCAGCAGCTTCCTCCGGGGCAGGGTACAAGAGACCCAGTACTTC. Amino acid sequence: CASSFLRGRVQETQYF.

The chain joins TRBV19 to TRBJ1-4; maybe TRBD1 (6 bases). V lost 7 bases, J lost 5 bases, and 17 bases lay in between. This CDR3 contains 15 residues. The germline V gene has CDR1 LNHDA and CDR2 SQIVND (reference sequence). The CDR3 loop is CASKDPGQVNEKLFF. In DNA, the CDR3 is TGTGCCAGTAAGGACCCGGGACAAGTCAATGAAAAACTGTTTTTT.

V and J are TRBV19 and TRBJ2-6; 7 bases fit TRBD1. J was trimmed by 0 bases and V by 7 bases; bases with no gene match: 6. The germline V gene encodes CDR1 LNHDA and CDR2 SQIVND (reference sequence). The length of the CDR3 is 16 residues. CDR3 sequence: CASTPGQLSGANVLTF. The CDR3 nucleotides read TGTGCCAGTACCCCGGGACAGCTCTCTGGGGCCAACGTCCTGACTTTC.

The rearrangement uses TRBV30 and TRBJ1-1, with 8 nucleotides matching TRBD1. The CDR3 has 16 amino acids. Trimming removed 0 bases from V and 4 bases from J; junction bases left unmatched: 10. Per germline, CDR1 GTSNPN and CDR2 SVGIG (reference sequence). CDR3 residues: CAWSVRGRIGGTEAFF. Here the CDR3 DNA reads TGTGCCTGGAGTGTCAGGGGGCGGATTGGTGGCACTGAAGCTTTCTTT.

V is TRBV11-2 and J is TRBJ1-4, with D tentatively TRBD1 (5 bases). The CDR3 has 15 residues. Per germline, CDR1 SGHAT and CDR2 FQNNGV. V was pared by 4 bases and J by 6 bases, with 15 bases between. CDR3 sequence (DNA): TGTGCCAGCAGCTCCGGGGACCTTAGGGATGAAAAACTGTTTTTT. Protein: CASSSGDLRDEKLFF.

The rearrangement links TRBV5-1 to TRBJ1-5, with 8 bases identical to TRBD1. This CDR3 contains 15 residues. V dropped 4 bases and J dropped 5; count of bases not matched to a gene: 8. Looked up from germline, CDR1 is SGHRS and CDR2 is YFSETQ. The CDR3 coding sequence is TGCGCCAGCAGCAGGACAGGGCAAGAGGATCAGCCCCAGCATTTT. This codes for CASSRTGQEDQPQHF.

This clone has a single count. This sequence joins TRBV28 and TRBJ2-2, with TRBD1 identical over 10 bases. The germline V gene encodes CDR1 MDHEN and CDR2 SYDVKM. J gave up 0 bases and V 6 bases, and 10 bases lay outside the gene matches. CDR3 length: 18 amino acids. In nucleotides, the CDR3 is TGTGCCAGCAGCAGTCCCGGGACAGGGGAGGCGAACACCGGGGAGCTGTTTTTT. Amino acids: CASSSPGTGEANTGELFF.

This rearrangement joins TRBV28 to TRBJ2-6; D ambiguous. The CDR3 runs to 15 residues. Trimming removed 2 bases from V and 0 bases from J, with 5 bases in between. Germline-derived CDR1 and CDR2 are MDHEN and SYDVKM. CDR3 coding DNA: TGTGCCAGCAGTTTACCAAACTCTGGGGCCAACGTCCTGACTTTC. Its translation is CASSLPNSGANVLTF.

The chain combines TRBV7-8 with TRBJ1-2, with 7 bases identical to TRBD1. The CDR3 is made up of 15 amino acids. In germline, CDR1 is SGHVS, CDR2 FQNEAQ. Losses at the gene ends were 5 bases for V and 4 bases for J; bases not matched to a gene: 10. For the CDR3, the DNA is TGTGCCAGCAGCCACAAGAGGGGGCGCAGCTATGGCTACACCTTC. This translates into CASSHKRGRSYGYTF.

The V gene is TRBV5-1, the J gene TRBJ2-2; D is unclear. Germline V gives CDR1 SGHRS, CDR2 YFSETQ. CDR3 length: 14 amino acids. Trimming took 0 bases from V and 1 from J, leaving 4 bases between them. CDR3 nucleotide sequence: TGCGCCAGCAGCTTGGCACTGAACACCGGGGAGCTGTTTTTT. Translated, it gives CASSLALNTGELFF.